This T cell receptor beta chain was recorded in a study of cytomegalovirus exposure and HLA in healthy donors. Points from the study as a whole: Some TCR beta chains (approximately 180 of them) were listed as cytomegalovirus-associated. Prediction of most subjects' HLA-A and HLA-B alleles by TCR beta sequences was reportedly accurate. A previous analysis found most TCR beta V segments productive roughly 90% or roughly 30% of the time.

The germline V gene encodes CDR1 SQVTM and CDR2 ANQGSEA. The CDR3 covers 14 residues. As for this clone: Its target is not known. An end of the junction differs from the germline gene, which may be a read error.

It was with 60 Vbeta and 13 Jbeta primers that the PCR ran. Sequencing used immunoSEQ multiplex PCR; TCRdb keeps in-frame clones, though not all of them. The sample holds about 160,000 clones, approximately 70% seen once. The chain joins TRBV29-1 to TRBJ2-1; 9 positions match TRBD2. The clonotype comes from a woman between 35 and 50 years old in good health and CMV-seropositive. The sequencing sample was made of PBMCs. The CDR3 sequence is CSGKAGGTYNEQFF. CDR3 DNA sequence: TGCAGCGGCAAAGCGGGAGGAACCTATAATGAGCAGTTCTTC.